The next 32 T cell receptor beta chains were all read from a single sample in a study of blood T cell repertoires in COVID-19. TCRdb's copy holds only in-frame clones and misses some; the assay was immunoSEQ multiplex PCR. Here the sample spans about 88,000 clones, 80% to 95% being singletons. Input material: peripheral blood. The receptors were sampled from a man aged 18 to 29 with COVID-19, enrolled during active disease.

On this clone: A junction end diverges from the germline sequence, so it may reflect a read error. This sequence joins TRBV2 and TRBJ1-4; D is unclear. This CDR3 is 11 amino acids long. Germline V CDR1 and CDR2: SNHLY, FYNNEI. The CDR3 sequence: CASSESEKLLF. In DNA, the CDR3 is TGTGCCAGCAGTGAAAGTGAAAAACTGCTTTTT.

The chain combines TRBV20-1 with TRBJ1-1, with D unclear. The V gene's germline CDR1 is DFQATT and CDR2 SNEGSKA (reference sequence). V gave up 3 bases and J gave up 2 bases, with 13 bases separating them. The CDR3 sequence is 14 residues long. CDR3 nucleotides: TGCAGTGCTAGTTTTGACAATTTCAACACTGAAGCTTTCTTT. Translating gives CSASFDNFNTEAFF.

CDR3 sequence reads: CASSWGLAGAKQETQYF. CDR3 DNA sequence: TGCGCCAGCAGTTGGGGACTAGCGGGAGCCAAACAAGAGACCCAGTACTTC. The chain employs TRBV5-1 and TRBJ2-5; TRBD2 agrees at 14 bases. CDR1 and CDR2 (germline): SGHRS, YFSETQ. The CDR3 is 17 residues long. V shed 5 bases and J 2 bases; nucleotides not matched to a gene: 8.

V gene TRBV7-9 combines with J gene TRBJ1-2; weak D call: TRBD1 (5 bases). The CDR3 is made up of 13 amino acids. Trimming removed 3 bases at V and 3 bases at J, with 8 bases between. Germline loops: CDR1 SEHNR, CDR2 FQNEAQ (reference sequence). The CDR3 nucleotides are TGTGCCAGCAGCTTTGGGACTTACTATGGCTACACCTTC. This codes for CASSFGTYYGYTF. Full variable domain (rest looked up from reference TRBV7-9 and TRBJ1-2): DTGVSQNPRHKITKRGQNVTFRCDPISEHNRLYWYRQTLGQGPEFLTYFQNEAQLEKSRLLSDRFSAERPKGSFSTLEIQRTEQGDSAMYLCASSFGTYYGYTFGSGTRLTVV.

A word on this clone: Germline and junction disagree at one end, which may indicate a read error. V gene TRBV7-9 combines with J gene TRBJ2-7; the match to TRBD1 covers 9 bases. Germline values: CDR1 SEHNR, CDR2 FQNEAQ (reference sequence). The CDR3 contains 15 residues. The CDR3 here is CASSLAGTGSDEQYF. The CDR3 coding sequence is TGTGCCAGCAGCCTAGCCGGGACAGGGAGCGACGAGCAGTACTTC.

A remark on this clone: The germline gene is not matched at one end of the junction; a read error may be the cause. The chain uses TRBV2 and TRBJ1-4; D unresolved. From germline, CDR1 is SNHLY and CDR2 FYNNEI. The CDR3 spans 14 residues. As DNA, the CDR3 is TGTGCCAGCAGTGTCCTAGCAACTAATGAAAAACTGCTTTTT. It yields the protein CASSVLATNEKLLF. Filled out from reference TRBV2 and TRBJ1-4, the complete variable domain reads EPEVTQTPSHQVTQMGQEVILRCVPISNHLYFYWYRQILGQKVEFLVSFYNNEISEKSEIFDDQFSVERPDGSNFTLKIRSTKLEDSAMYFCASSVLATNEKLLFGSGTQLSVL.

V gene TRBV25-1 combines with J gene TRBJ1-1; no definite D call. This CDR3 contains 12 residues. CDR1 is MGHDK, CDR2 SYGVNS, per germline. V lost 5 bases and J 3 bases, leaving 7 bases between the germline ends. CDR3 loop: CASSSFDTEAFF. CDR3 DNA: TGTGCCAGCAGTTCGTTCGACACTGAAGCTTTCTTT.

The CDR3 protein is CASSSGGTGFYEQYF. The CDR3 DNA reads as TGTGCCAGCAGCTCGGGGGGGACAGGGTTCTACGAGCAGTACTTC. The chain joins TRBV7-9 to TRBJ2-7, with D possibly TRBD1 on 9 matching bases. The length of the CDR3 is 15 residues. The V end lost 4 bases, the J end lost 3 bases, and 16 bases lay between the germline ends. Germline loops: CDR1 SEHNR, CDR2 FQNEAQ (reference sequence).

J is TRBJ2-2 and V is TRBV7-8; perhaps TRBD2 as D (6 bases). V was cut by 6 bases and J by 5 bases, with 19 bases left in between. Per germline, CDR1 SGHVS and CDR2 FQNEAQ. The CDR3 has 16 residues. In nucleotides, the CDR3 is TGTGCCAGCAGGCAATACCCGGGGGTTGGGACCGGGGAGCTGTTTTTT. This gives the protein CASRQYPGVGTGELFF.

This chain uses TRBV5-1 with TRBJ1-5; no reliable D call. The germline V gene encodes CDR1 SGHRS and CDR2 YFSETQ. CDR3 length: 14 amino acids. V lost 0 bases to trimming and J lost 4 bases, with 8 bases between them. CDR3 region: CASSLVGENQPQHF. In DNA form, the CDR3 reads TGCGCCAGCAGCTTGGTTGGGGAGAATCAGCCCCAGCATTTT.

The chain has TRBV30 and TRBJ2-7, with D possibly matching TRBD1 (5 bases). Per the germline V gene, CDR1 is GTSNPN and CDR2 is SVGIG (reference sequence). The CDR3 covers 13 residues. Trimming removed 1 base from V and 4 bases from J, with 11 bases in between. CDR3 DNA sequence: TGTGCCTGGAGTGATGGCAGGGTGTACGAGCAGTACTTC. This translates into CAWSDGRVYEQYF. Full variable domain (remainder filled in from reference TRBV30 and TRBJ2-7): SQTIHQWPATLVQPVGSPLSLECTVEGTSNPNLYWYRQAAGRGLQLLFYSVGIGQISSEVPQNLSASRPQDRQFILSSKKLLLSDSGFYLCAWSDGRVYEQYFGPGTRLTVT.

V is TRBV2 and J is TRBJ2-3, with D perhaps TRBD2 (5 bases). The CDR3 contains 14 residues. From germline, CDR1 is SNHLY and CDR2 FYNNEI. V gave up 4 bases and J gave up 2 bases, with 10 bases separating them. CDR3 coding DNA: TGTGCCAGCAGTGTGCAGCGGTTCACAGATACGCAGTATTTT. Residues: CASSVQRFTDTQYF.

V gene TRBV7-2 combines with J gene TRBJ2-1; 11 positions match TRBD1. The ends lost 5 bases at V and 6 bases at J; junction bases unmatched: 6. This CDR3 contains 15 residues. Germline CDR1 SGHTA, CDR2 FQGNSA. CDR3 residues: CASSPGTGGGNEQFF. The CDR3 DNA is TGTGCCAGCAGCCCCGGGACAGGGGGTGGCAATGAGCAGTTCTTC. The complete variable domain, with remaining parts taken from reference TRBV7-2 and TRBJ2-1, reads GAGVSQSPSNKVTEKGKDVELRCDPISGHTALYWYRQSLGQGLEFLIYFQGNSAPDKSGLPSDRFSAERTGGSVSTLTIQRTQQEDSAVYLCASSPGTGGGNEQFFGPGTRLTVL.

The J gene is TRBJ2-7, the V gene TRBV18, with TRBD1 matching over 8 bases. This CDR3 has 15 residues. Germline V lookup: CDR1 KGHSH, CDR2 LQKENI. Trimming removed 3 bases from V and 2 bases from J; junction bases left unmatched: 6. The CDR3 loop reads CASSPGQVITYEQYF. CDR3 coding DNA: TGTGCCAGCTCACCGGGACAGGTGATCACCTACGAGCAGTACTTC.

The rearrangement links TRBV11-1 to TRBJ1-6, with D hard to call. The V end lost 5 bases, the J end lost 10 bases, and 15 bases lay between the germline ends. The CDR3 covers 14 residues. Germline V gene lookup returns CDR1 SGHAT and CDR2 FQDESV (reference sequence). CDR3 region: CASSPAATRSPLHF. CDR3 bases: TGTGCCAGCAGCCCGGCAGCCACCAGGTCACCCCTCCACTTT.

The chain is built from TRBV19 and TRBJ2-7; D perhaps matches TRBD2 (6 bases). CDR1 is LNHDA and CDR2 is SQIVND in the germline V gene (reference sequence). Deletions cut 3 bases from V and 5 bases from J, with 14 bases between. The length of the CDR3 is 14 residues. The CDR3 spells CASSITGVVNEQYF. The CDR3 DNA follows: TGTGCCAGTAGTATCACGGGAGTCGTCAACGAGCAGTACTTC.

The chain carries TRBV6-5 and TRBJ1-2, with D possibly TRBD1 on 6 matching bases. Trimming pared 6 bases from V and 0 bases from J, leaving 14 bases between. CDR3 size: 15 residues. CDR1 is MNHEY and CDR2 is SVGAGI in the germline V gene. In nucleotides, the CDR3 is TGTGCCAGCAGCCCAAGGGACATATCTAACTATGGCTACACCTTC. It specifies CASSPRDISNYGYTF.

The chain is built from TRBV2 and TRBJ2-1; perhaps TRBD2 as D (6 bases). This CDR3 has 13 amino acids. Germline CDR1 reads SNHLY; CDR2 reads FYNNEI. V was clipped by 9 bases and J by 5 bases, with 14 bases between them. The CDR3 sequence: CARPLGGNNEQFF. The CDR3 bases are TGTGCCAGGCCCCTCGGGGGTAACAATGAGCAGTTCTTC. Filled out from reference TRBV2 and TRBJ2-1, the complete variable domain reads EPEVTQTPSHQVTQMGQEVILRCVPISNHLYFYWYRQILGQKVEFLVSFYNNEISEKSEIFDDQFSVERPDGSNFTLKIRSTKLEDSAMYFCARPLGGNNEQFFGPGTRLTVL.

About this clone: An end of the junction differs from the germline gene, which may be a read error. The chain employs TRBV5-5 and TRBJ2-5, with 9 bases matching TRBD2. CDR3 length equals 14 residues. Per germline, CDR1 SGHKS and CDR2 YYEKEE (reference sequence). This CDR3 reads CASSGVSGREPQYF. CDR3 sequence (DNA): TGTGCCAGCAGCGGGGTTAGCGGGAGAGAGCCCCAGTACTTC.

This rearrangement joins TRBV4-1 to TRBJ2-5; tentatively, D is TRBD2 (5 bases). V was trimmed by 1 base and J by 4 bases, leaving 13 bases between them. This CDR3 has 15 amino acids. Per germline, CDR1 MGHRA and CDR2 YSYEKL. Written as DNA, the CDR3 is TGCGCCAGCAGCCAAGGACTAATGAGAGGAGAGACCCAGTACTTC. Protein sequence: CASSQGLMRGETQYF.

The chain joins TRBV3-1 (or the pseudogene TRBV3-2) to TRBJ2-7, with D uncertain. Germline assignment: CDR1 LGHDT and CDR2 YNNKEL (reference sequence). The CDR3 length is 15 residues. Trimming left V 0 bases short and J 2 bases short, with 11 bases between. The CDR3 region is CASSQEDTAPYEQYF. For the CDR3, the DNA is TGTGCCAGCAGCCAAGAAGACACGGCGCCCTACGAGCAGTACTTC.

The CDR3 spells CASSQPGNQPQHF. DNA for the CDR3: TGTGCCAGCAGCCAACCGGGCAATCAGCCCCAGCATTTT. V usage is TRBV3-1 (or the pseudogene TRBV3-2) and J usage is TRBJ1-5; the D is unclear. V was clipped by 2 bases and J by 2 bases, with 4 bases between them. The CDR3 sequence is 13 residues long. Germline loops: CDR1 LGHDT, CDR2 YNNKEL (reference sequence).

The V and J genes are TRBV3-1 (or the pseudogene TRBV3-2) and TRBJ1-5; D ambiguous. CDR1 is LGHDT, CDR2 YNNKEL, per germline (reference sequence). This CDR3 has 15 amino acids. The V end lost 0 bases, the J end lost 7 bases, and 13 bases lay between the germline ends. CDR3 in amino acids: CASSQDSRPGQPQHF. The CDR3 nucleotides read TGTGCCAGCAGCCAAGATTCCAGGCCTGGGCAGCCCCAGCATTTT.

The chain carries TRBV5-6 and TRBJ2-7; 8 bases are a match to TRBD1. The length of the CDR3 is 15 residues. Germline V CDR1 and CDR2: SGHDT, YYEEEE. Trimming cost V 3 bases and J 4 bases; bases outside gene matches: 9. The CDR3 protein is CASSSGWDRRYEQYF. In DNA form, the CDR3 reads TGTGCCAGCAGCTCGGGGTGGGACAGGAGATACGAGCAGTACTTC.

The rearrangement joins TRBV7-6 to TRBJ2-7; TRBD2 matches 8 bases. In germline, CDR1 is SGHVS, CDR2 FNYEAQ. The CDR3 runs to 17 residues. With 2 bases clipped from V and 5 bases from J, the junction kept 14 bases outside the gene matches. The CDR3 bases are TGTGCCAGCAGCTTAAGAGTCCGGGCCGGGACTAGGGACGAGCAGTACTTC. Amino acid sequence: CASSLRVRAGTRDEQYF. The variable domain in full, with the rest retrieved from reference TRBV7-6 and TRBJ2-7, is GAGVSQSPRYKVTKRGQDVALRCDPISGHVSLYWYRQALGQGPEFLTYFNYEAQQDKSGLPNDRFSAERPEGSISTLTIQRTEQRDSAMYRCASSLRVRAGTRDEQYFGPGTRLTVT.

The CDR3 loop is CASKPRDRVSNEQFF. The CDR3 region has the DNA TGTGCCAGTAAGCCCCGGGACAGGGTAAGCAATGAGCAGTTCTTC. This rearrangement joins TRBV19 to TRBJ2-1; 9 bases are a match to TRBD1. The CDR3 loop spans 15 amino acids. Germline-derived CDR1 and CDR2 are LNHDA and SQIVND (reference sequence). V lost 7 bases to trimming and J lost 6 bases; unmatched junction nucleotides: 10.

The chain recombines TRBV27 with TRBJ1-6; D might be TRBD1 (6 bases). The CDR3 has 13 residues. V gave up 5 bases and J gave up 14 bases, with 16 bases separating them. The germline V gene has CDR1 MNHEY and CDR2 SMNVEV (reference sequence). The CDR3 is CASSRQTGKTLHF. The CDR3 nucleotides are TGTGCCAGCAGTCGTCAAACAGGGAAAACCCTCCACTTT.

The rearrangement uses TRBV6-2 or TRBV6-3 and TRBJ2-7, with a tentative D call TRBD2 (5 bases). With 4 bases removed from V and 2 bases from J, the gap between germline ends came to 15 bases. CDR1 is MNHEY and CDR2 is SVGEGT in the germline V gene. This CDR3 has 15 amino acids. The DNA of the CDR3 is TGTGCCAGCAGTTCCCATGGGCGGGTTACCTACGAGCAGTACTTC. Protein: CASSSHGRVTYEQYF.

This rearrangement joins TRBV3-1 (or the pseudogene TRBV3-2) to TRBJ1-4, with D maybe TRBD1 (6 bases). Germline CDR1 and CDR2: LGHDT and YNNKEL (reference sequence). The CDR3 spans 14 residues. V dropped 3 bases and J dropped 8 bases, with 13 bases sitting between them. The CDR3 bases are TGTGCCAGCAGCCAGAGAACAGGGCAGGAAAAACTGTTTTTT. As protein: CASSQRTGQEKLFF.

The V call is TRBV3-1 (or the pseudogene TRBV3-2), the J call TRBJ2-5; 11 bases are a match to TRBD2. V shed 0 bases, J shed 3 bases, and the junction held 12 bases outside the gene matches. The CDR3 covers 19 residues. Germline CDR1 reads LGHDT; CDR2 reads YNNKEL (reference sequence). The CDR3 loop is CASSQEWSLVAGGEETQYF. Written as DNA, the CDR3 is TGTGCCAGCAGCCAAGAATGGTCGTTAGTAGCGGGAGGGGAAGAGACCCAGTACTTC.

This chain connects TRBV9 to TRBJ2-1; maybe TRBD2 (5 bases). Trimming took off 0 bases at V and 5 bases at J, with 9 bases between the two ends. The CDR3 consists of 14 residues. In germline, CDR1 is SGDLS, CDR2 YYNGEE. CDR3 residues: CASSVAGGNNEQFF. For the CDR3, the DNA is TGTGCCAGCAGCGTAGCCGGAGGCAACAATGAGCAGTTCTTC.

This clone was seen only a few times. The chain combines TRBV6-4 with TRBJ2-1; 7 positions match TRBD2. From germline, CDR1 is MRHNA and CDR2 SNTAGT. With 0 bases clipped from V and 0 bases from J, the junction kept 2 bases outside the gene matches. The CDR3 covers 16 residues. CDR3 amino acids: CASSDSTSASYNEQFF. In nucleotides, the CDR3 is TGTGCCAGCAGTGACTCCACTAGCGCCTCCTACAATGAGCAGTTCTTC.